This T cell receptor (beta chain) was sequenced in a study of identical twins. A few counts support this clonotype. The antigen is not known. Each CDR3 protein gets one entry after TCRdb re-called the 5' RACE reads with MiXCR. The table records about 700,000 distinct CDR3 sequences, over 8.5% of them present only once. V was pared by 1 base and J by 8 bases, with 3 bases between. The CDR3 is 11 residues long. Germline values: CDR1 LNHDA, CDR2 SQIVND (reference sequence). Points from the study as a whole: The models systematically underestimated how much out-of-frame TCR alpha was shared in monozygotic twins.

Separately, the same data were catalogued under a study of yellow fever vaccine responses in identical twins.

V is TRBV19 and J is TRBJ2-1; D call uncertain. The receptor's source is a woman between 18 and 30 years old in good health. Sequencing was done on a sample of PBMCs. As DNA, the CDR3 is TGTGCCAGTAGTATAGCCGATGAGCAGTTCTTC. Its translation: CASSIADEQFF. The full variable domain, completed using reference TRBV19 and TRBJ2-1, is DGGITQSPKYLFRKEGQNVTLSCEQNLNHDAMYWYRQDPGQGLRLIYYSQIVNDFQKGDIAEGYSVSREKKESFPLTVTSAQKNPTAFYLCASSIADEQFFGPGTRLTVL.